These 9 T cell receptor beta chains came from one sample sequenced in a study of monozygotic twins with cystic fibrosis. The protocol was immunoSEQ multiplex PCR, while the TCRdb copy is restricted to in-frame clones and leaves out a portion. Of over 30,000 clones listed, approximately 72% are singletons. The sample comprised blood. These receptors were collected from a girl aged 5 to 17 with cystic fibrosis.

V and J are TRBV7-2 and TRBJ2-3; no definite D call. Trimming removed 5 bases from V and 0 bases from J, with 9 bases in between. The CDR3 spans 14 residues. The germline gives CDR1 SGHTA, CDR2 FQGNSA. The CDR3 loop reads CASSRKASTDTQYF. DNA of the CDR3: TGTGCCAGCAGCCGGAAGGCTAGCACAGATACGCAGTATTTT.

The chain has TRBV30 and TRBJ1-1; D unresolved. The CDR3 has 13 amino acids. The germline V gene encodes CDR1 GTSNPN and CDR2 SVGIG (reference sequence). Trimming took 1 base from V and 7 from J, leaving 13 bases between them. The CDR3 sequence is CAWSGSSRSEAFF. The DNA of the CDR3 is TGTGCCTGGAGTGGTTCGAGCAGGAGTGAAGCTTTCTTT.

This chain uses TRBV6-5 with TRBJ2-7; D may be TRBD2 (5 bases). This CDR3 is built from 13 residues. Germline lookup yields CDR1 MNHEY and CDR2 SVGAGI. Trimming cost V 8 bases and J 4 bases, with 15 bases left between them. The CDR3 is CASSDQLGYEQYF. As DNA, the CDR3 is TGTGCCAGCTCCGACCAACTAGGTTACGAGCAGTACTTC.

The chain has TRBV30 and TRBJ2-7; 9 bases map to TRBD1. This CDR3 comprises 20 residues. Trimming at V came to 5 bases and at J to 9 bases, leaving 32 bases not matched to a gene. CDR1 is GTSNPN and CDR2 is SVGIG in the germline V gene (reference sequence). The CDR3: CAWDHNPLGDRVGIGVGQYV. The CDR3 nucleotides read TGTGCCTGGGACCACAACCCCCTGGGGGACAGGGTAGGGATTGGGGTCGGGCAGTACGTC.

The chain uses TRBV5-1 and TRBJ2-2; D could derive from TRBD1 or TRBD2 (5 bases each). CDR3 size: 17 residues. V shed 1 base and J shed 4 bases, with 17 bases lying between them. CDR1 and CDR2 from the germline V gene are SGHRS and YFSETQ. CDR3 sequence reads: CASSLQPGQGVTGELFF. The DNA of the CDR3 is TGCGCCAGCAGCTTGCAACCAGGGCAGGGAGTCACCGGGGAGCTGTTTTTT.

This clone has only a few counts. V gene TRBV7-9 combines with J gene TRBJ2-7, with 7 bases aligning to TRBD1. V was pared by 5 bases and J by 6 bases, with 4 bases of the junction left unmatched. This CDR3 is built from 12 residues. Per germline, CDR1 SEHNR and CDR2 FQNEAQ (reference sequence). The CDR3 sequence: CASSPGGPEQYV. The CDR3 DNA is TGTGCCAGCAGCCCAGGGGGACCCGAGCAGTACGTC.

This rearrangement joins TRBV14 to TRBJ2-1; 13 bases map to TRBD2. This CDR3 region has 15 residues. Per the germline V gene, CDR1 is SGHDN and CDR2 is FVKESK. Trimming removed 6 bases from V and 8 bases from J; junction bases left unmatched: 7. The CDR3 nucleotides read TGTGCCAGCAGGCGGACTAGCGGGAGTTCGGATGAGCAGTTCTTC. Residues: CASRRTSGSSDEQFF.

The J gene is TRBJ1-1, the V gene TRBV29-1, with D unclear. The germline V gene has CDR1 SQVTM and CDR2 ANQGSEA. V lost 5 bases and J 0 bases, leaving 10 bases between the germline ends. The CDR3 sequence is 13 residues long. The CDR3 region has the DNA TGCAGCGTTAAAGCCAGGATGAACACTGAAGCTTTCTTT. It is translated as CSVKARMNTEAFF.

This clone came up a few times. This chain joins TRBV11-2 and TRBJ2-7; the match to TRBD2 covers 9 bases. The V and J ends lost 5 bases and 1 base, in that order; junction bases with no gene match: 15. CDR3 size: 18 residues. Germline V lookup: CDR1 SGHAT, CDR2 FQNNGV. CDR3 sequence (DNA): TGTGCCAGCAGCCCGACTTTACCTAAAGCGGGAGGTTCCTACGAGCAGTACTTC. Its translation is CASSPTLPKAGGSYEQYF.